The TCR beta chain under discussion was sequenced for a study of T-cell reconstitution after alpha-beta-depleted transplantation in children. Construction of the TCRbeta library involved unique molecular identifiers. From the PCR reads, TCRdb called clonotypes with MiXCR, one entry per CDR3 protein. This sample has 450,000 to 500,000 distinct CDR3 sequences, with about 12% found just once. CDR3 length: 14 amino acids. With V trimmed by 6 bases and J by 15 bases, 16 bases remained unmatched. This clonotype was found a few times. V and J are TRBV12-3 or TRBV12-4 and TRBJ2-1; 8 nucleotides line up with TRBD1. The specimen comprised PBMCs from the stem cell graft donor, sampled from the stem cell graft. This clonotype was obtained from a human donor who donated a stem cell graft to a child with combined immunodeficiency. Here the CDR3 DNA reads TGTGCCAGCAGACGGGACAGGTCCCGGGGGAAACCGTTCTTC. Amino acid sequence: CASRRDRSRGKPFF.